What follows are 4 T cell receptor beta chains derived from one specimen sequenced in a study of molecular identifiers for immune sequencing clone quantification. A single record per CDR3 protein comes from TCRdb applying MiXCR to the PCR reads. Of about 640,000 distinct CDR3 sequences in the sample, just under 20% are singletons; the top ten hold 0.75% to 0.95%. Sequencing input: naive CD8+ T cells from blood, with Jurkat cell RNA spiked in. The subset was: FACS-sorted CD8+CD4-CCR7+CD45RA+ naive T cells. These receptors all come from a human donor in good health. Some libraries in this study had Jurkat cell RNA spiked in.

This clonotype was seen more than once but under ten times. This chain links TRBV6-2 or TRBV6-3 with TRBJ2-3; D may be TRBD2 (5 bases). V shed 0 bases and J shed 4 bases, with 17 bases lying between them. The CDR3 is 17 amino acids. From germline, CDR1 is MNHEY and CDR2 SVGEGT. The CDR3 sequence: CASSYSIGVIGSDTQYF. CDR3 sequence (DNA): TGTGCCAGCAGTTACTCGATCGGGGTTATAGGGTCAGATACGCAGTATTTT.

There are many counts of this clonotype. The chain couples TRBV19 to TRBJ2-7; D could derive from TRBD1 or TRBD2 (5 bases each). V lost 5 bases, J lost 6 bases, and 20 bases lay in between. The CDR3 contains 15 residues. Germline loops: CDR1 LNHDA, CDR2 SQIVND (reference sequence). CDR3 sequence: CASSPWDRDPGEQYF. CDR3 DNA: TGTGCCAGTAGTCCCTGGGACCGAGACCCCGGCGAGCAGTACTTC. The whole variable domain, remainder taken from reference TRBV19 and TRBJ2-7, is DGGITQSPKYLFRKEGQNVTLSCEQNLNHDAMYWYRQDPGQGLRLIYYSQIVNDFQKGDIAEGYSVSREKKESFPLTVTSAQKNPTAFYLCASSPWDRDPGEQYFGPGTRLTVT.

V gene TRBV6-2 or TRBV6-3 combines with J gene TRBJ2-7, with 7 positions matching TRBD1. From germline, CDR1 is MNHEY and CDR2 SVGEGT. The CDR3 runs to 15 residues. V was clipped by 7 bases and J by 2 bases; unmatched bases: 11. This CDR3 is CASTLGQALTYEQYF. For the CDR3, the DNA is TGTGCCAGCACCCTAGGACAGGCCCTTACCTACGAGCAGTACTTC.

This rearrangement joins TRBV5-3 to TRBJ2-7; D might be TRBD2 (6 bases). TRBV5-3 falls under the ORF class, with uncertain function. There are 15 residues in the CDR3. V was cut by 8 bases and J by 1 base, with 19 bases left in between. This CDR3 is CASSPSGTPSYEQYF. For the CDR3, the DNA is TGTGCCAGCAGCCCCTCCGGGACTCCTTCCTACGAGCAGTACTTC.